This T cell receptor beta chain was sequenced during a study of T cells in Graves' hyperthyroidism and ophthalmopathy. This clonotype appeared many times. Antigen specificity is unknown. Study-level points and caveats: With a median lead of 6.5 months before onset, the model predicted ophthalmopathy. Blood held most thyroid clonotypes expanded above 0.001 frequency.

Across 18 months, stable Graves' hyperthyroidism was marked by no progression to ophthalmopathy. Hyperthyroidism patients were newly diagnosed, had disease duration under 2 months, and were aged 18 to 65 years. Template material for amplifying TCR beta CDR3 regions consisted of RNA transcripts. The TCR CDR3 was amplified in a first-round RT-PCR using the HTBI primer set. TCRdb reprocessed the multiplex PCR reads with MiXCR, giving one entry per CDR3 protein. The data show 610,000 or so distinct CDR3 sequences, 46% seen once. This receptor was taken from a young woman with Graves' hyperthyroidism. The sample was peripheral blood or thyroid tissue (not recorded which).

CDR3 DNA sequence: TGTGCCAGCAGCCGACCCCTGCAAGAGACCCAGTACTTC. Its translation: CASSRPLQETQYF. The chain joins TRBV6-5 to TRBJ2-5; D gene uncertain. The CDR3 length is 13 residues. Trimming took off 6 bases at V and 2 bases at J, with 10 bases between the two ends. The V gene's germline CDR1 is MNHEY and CDR2 SVGAGI.